These 28 T cell receptor beta chains were sequenced from one sample in a study of T cell responses to AZD1222 COVID-19 vaccine. Repertoires were generated with immunoSEQ multiplex PCR, while TCRdb's copy carries only in-frame clones and drops some. This sample yields about 120,000 clones, of which approximately 92% are seen a single time; 14% belongs to the top ten. The material sequenced was peripheral blood, taken on day 0 of AZD1222 vaccination. The receptors derive from an adult in good health.

J is TRBJ2-1 and V is TRBV10-3, with D tentatively TRBD1 or TRBD2 (7 bases each). Germline CDR1 reads ENHRY; CDR2 reads SYGVKD. This CDR3 is 16 amino acids long. Trimming removed 4 bases from V and 8 bases from J, with 21 bases in between. Written as DNA, the CDR3 is TGTGCCATCAGTGCCCGGGGGGTGACAGGGCCCGATGAGCAGTTCTTC. As protein: CAISARGVTGPDEQFF.

The chain is built from TRBV28 and TRBJ2-5; 12 bases line up with TRBD2. J lost 2 bases, V lost 5 bases, and 3 bases had no gene match. Per the germline V gene, CDR1 is MDHEN and CDR2 is SYDVKM. The CDR3 runs 15 residues. The CDR3 coding sequence is TGTGCCAGCAGTCGGACTAGCGGGACTCAAGAGACCCAGTACTTC. Encoded protein: CASSRTSGTQETQYF.

The chain combines TRBV14 with TRBJ1-1; TRBD1 matches 10 bases. The CDR3 length is 15 residues. With V trimmed by 2 bases and J by 7 bases, 7 bases remained unmatched. CDR1 is SGHDN, CDR2 FVKESK, per germline. The CDR3 region is CASSQRDRGSVEAFF. The DNA for the CDR3 is TGTGCCAGCAGCCAACGGGACAGGGGAAGTGTTGAAGCTTTCTTT.

The genes are TRBV7-9 and TRBJ1-1; tentative D call: TRBD1 (6 bases). CDR3 length: 14 amino acids. With 5 bases removed from V and 2 bases from J, the gap between germline ends came to 12 bases. Germline-derived CDR1 and CDR2 are SEHNR and FQNEAQ (reference sequence). The CDR3 DNA reads as TGTGCCAGCAGCCGGACAGAAGGAAACACTGAAGCTTTCTTT. Its protein product is CASSRTEGNTEAFF.

Here the CDR3 reads CASSQGRTGGPSNQPQHF. The CDR3 DNA reads TGCGCCAGCAGCCAGGGCCGTACGGGGGGTCCTTCAAATCAGCCCCAGCATTTT. This chain uses TRBV4-1 with TRBJ1-5; weak D call: TRBD1 (5 bases). The ends were cut back, 3 bases at V and 4 bases at J, with 22 bases in the middle. Germline V gene data show CDR1 as MGHRA and CDR2 as YSYEKL. CDR3 size: 18 residues.

V gene TRBV19 combines with J gene TRBJ1-2; D is unclear. Trimming stripped 7 bases from V and 6 bases from J, with 15 bases between. The germline gives CDR1 LNHDA, CDR2 SQIVND (reference sequence). The CDR3 runs 13 residues. DNA of the CDR3: TGTGCCAGTAAAGGTGTTTGGCTGGATGGCTACACCTTC. Amino acid sequence: CASKGVWLDGYTF.

This rearrangement joins TRBV24-1 to TRBJ2-3, with 10 bases matching TRBD2. The CDR3 covers 19 residues. Losses at the gene ends were 4 bases for V and 6 bases for J; bases not matched to a gene: 18. The germline gives CDR1 KGHDR, CDR2 SFDVKD. The CDR3 DNA reads as TGTGCCACCAGTGACCCAAGTTACTCTAGCGGGAGCCACAGGGATACGCAGTATTTT. This gives the protein CATSDPSYSSGSHRDTQYF.

This clone appeared a single time. This chain connects TRBV4-1 to TRBJ2-7; D possibly corresponds to TRBD1 (6 bases). Trimming cost V 4 bases and J 2 bases, with 15 bases left between them. The CDR3 has 15 residues. Germline CDR1 reads MGHRA; CDR2 reads YSYEKL. CDR3 residues: CASSPTEDRAYEQYF. CDR3 in DNA: TGCGCCAGCAGCCCAACTGAGGACAGAGCCTACGAGCAGTACTTC.

V and J are TRBV4-3 and TRBJ2-7, with 7 bases lining up with TRBD1. V dropped 0 bases and J dropped 4; count of bases not matched to a gene: 12. The germline CDR1 and CDR2 sequences are LGHNA and YSLEER. The CDR3 contains 17 residues. CDR3 in amino acids: CASSQEAAVTGSYEQYF. DNA for the CDR3: TGCGCCAGCAGCCAAGAGGCCGCCGTGACAGGGAGTTACGAGCAGTACTTC.

The chain combines TRBV27 with TRBJ1-1; D may be TRBD1 (5 bases). The CDR3 length is 17 residues. Trimming shortened V by 0 bases and J by 0 bases, and 14 bases separated the two germline ends. CDR1 is MNHEY and CDR2 is SMNVEV in the germline V gene (reference sequence). The CDR3 DNA reads as TGTGCCAGCAGTTTATCCCGGGGGGGAGCCATGAACACTGAAGCTTTCTTT. As protein: CASSLSRGGAMNTEAFF.

The V gene is TRBV15, the J gene TRBJ2-5; D is perhaps TRBD1 (6 bases). Looked up from germline, CDR1 is LNHNV and CDR2 is YYDKDF (reference sequence). The CDR3 loop spans 16 amino acids. V was clipped by 1 base and J by 7 bases, with 19 bases between them. The CDR3 bases are TGTGCCACCAGCAGAGGCCGAATTACAGGGTTCGGGACCCAGTACTTC. Protein: CATSRGRITGFGTQYF.

This clone was detected once. The V call is TRBV7-2, the J call TRBJ1-4; D not certain. The germline gives CDR1 SGHTA, CDR2 FQGNSA. This CDR3 contains 15 residues. Trimming removed 5 bases at V and 10 bases at J, with 20 bases between. CDR3 residues: CASSQEGPLGGKLFF. DNA of the CDR3: TGTGCCAGCAGCCAAGAGGGCCCCCTGGGTGGAAAACTGTTTTTT.

This chain connects TRBV5-1 to TRBJ1-1, with 12 bases identical to TRBD1. CDR3 length: 16 amino acids. V was clipped by 4 bases and J by 4 bases; unmatched bases: 8. CDR1 is SGHRS and CDR2 is YFSETQ in the germline V gene. CDR3 loop: CASSLGQGAFGTEAFF. The CDR3 DNA follows: TGCGCCAGCAGCCTGGGACAGGGGGCGTTCGGCACTGAAGCTTTCTTT.

The J gene is TRBJ2-1, the V gene TRBV14, with a tentative D call TRBD2 (5 bases). V was pared by 3 bases and J by 8 bases, with 17 bases between. The CDR3 runs to 15 residues. Per the germline V gene, CDR1 is SGHDN and CDR2 is FVKESK. The CDR3, as DNA: TGTGCCAGCAGCCACACCGTCAGCGGCGGCTATGAGCAGTTCTTC. Its translation: CASSHTVSGGYEQFF.

The rearrangement joins TRBV6-2 or TRBV6-3 to TRBJ1-1; D is uncertain. Germline V lookup: CDR1 MNHEY, CDR2 SVGEGT. The CDR3 extends over 17 amino acids. V gave up 6 bases and J gave up 0 bases, with 20 bases separating them. The CDR3 region has the DNA TGTGCCAGCAGCCATACCCTCGACGGACCCATGAACACTGAAGCTTTCTTT. Translating it yields CASSHTLDGPMNTEAFF.

In its sample, this clone was seen once. The chain has TRBV7-9 and TRBJ2-1, with D perhaps TRBD1 (6 bases). Germline loops: CDR1 SEHNR, CDR2 FQNEAQ (reference sequence). Trimming shortened V by 3 bases and J by 0 bases, and 12 bases separated the two germline ends. This CDR3 has 16 amino acids. The CDR3 is CASSLGALSSYNEQFF. In DNA form, the CDR3 reads TGTGCCAGCAGCTTGGGGGCGTTAAGCTCCTACAATGAGCAGTTCTTC. The entire variable domain, with the rest obtained from reference TRBV7-9 and TRBJ2-1, is as follows: DTGVSQNPRHKITKRGQNVTFRCDPISEHNRLYWYRQTLGQGPEFLTYFQNEAQLEKSRLLSDRFSAERPKGSFSTLEIQRTEQGDSAMYLCASSLGALSSYNEQFFGPGTRLTVL.

The chain couples TRBV12-3 or TRBV12-4 to TRBJ1-4, with unresolved D. The CDR3 runs 13 residues. Between the trimmed V and J ends, which lost 10 bases and 3 bases, there was a span of 12 bases. The CDR3 coding sequence is TGTGCCACTAAAAATTCGGCTAATGAAAAACTGTTTTTT. Translation: CATKNSANEKLFF.

The chain recombines TRBV13 with TRBJ2-3, with TRBD2 matching over 9 bases. After removal of 6 bases from V and 5 bases from J, the junction contained 12 bases not matched to a gene. The V gene's germline CDR1 is PRHDT and CDR2 FYEKMQ (reference sequence). The CDR3 has 16 residues. The CDR3 loop is CASRFLAGWGEDTQYF. In DNA, the CDR3 is TGTGCCAGCAGGTTTCTAGCGGGGTGGGGGGAAGATACGCAGTATTTT.

The V and J genes are TRBV28 and TRBJ2-7, with D possibly TRBD1 on 5 matching bases. The CDR3 is 15 residues long. The germline gives CDR1 MDHEN, CDR2 SYDVKM. V was trimmed by 4 bases and J by 9 bases, leaving 22 bases between them. The CDR3 here is CASSSYRVRGLGQYF. As DNA, the CDR3 is TGTGCCAGCAGTTCTTATAGAGTTAGGGGTCTTGGGCAGTACTTC.

The chain recombines TRBV10-1 with TRBJ2-1; no firm D call. This CDR3 region has 14 residues. Trimming pared 3 bases from V and 3 bases from J, leaving 9 bases between. CDR1 and CDR2 from the germline V gene are WNHNN and SYGVQD (reference sequence). CDR3 region: CASSDGASYNEQFF. CDR3 DNA: TGCGCCAGCAGTGATGGAGCTAGCTACAATGAGCAGTTCTTC.

The chain uses TRBV6-5 and TRBJ2-7, with D maybe TRBD2 (6 bases). The CDR3 length is 16 residues. V was shortened by 2 bases and J by 3 bases, with 17 bases between the two germline ends. Germline CDR1 MNHEY, CDR2 SVGAGI. The CDR3 here is CASSYNPLLGGYEQYF. The CDR3 DNA is TGTGCCAGCAGTTACAATCCTCTTCTGGGGGGCTACGAGCAGTACTTC.

The chain links TRBV7-9 to TRBJ2-1; perhaps TRBD1 as D (5 bases). CDR1 is SEHNR, CDR2 FQNEAQ, per germline (reference sequence). The CDR3 spans 17 residues. Between the trimmed V and J ends, which lost 3 bases and 6 bases, there was a span of 21 bases. The CDR3 DNA sequence: TGTGCCAGCAGCTTTCCAACCGCAGGGCAGTATGTCAATGAGCAGTTCTTC. Amino acid sequence: CASSFPTAGQYVNEQFF.

The gene calls are TRBV5-1 and TRBJ1-4; D gene unclear. CDR3 size: 15 residues. CDR1 is SGHRS, CDR2 YFSETQ, per germline. V was shortened by 0 bases and J by 6 bases, with 12 bases between the two germline ends. The CDR3 loop reads CASSLAWGSDEKLFF. The CDR3 DNA reads TGCGCCAGCAGCTTGGCCTGGGGAAGCGATGAAAAACTGTTTTTT. The full variable domain, with the rest looked up from reference TRBV5-1 and TRBJ1-4, is KAGVTQTPRYLIKTRGQQVTLSCSPISGHRSVSWYQQTPGQGLQFLFEYFSETQRNKGNFPGRFSGRQFSNSRSEMNVSTLELGDSALYLCASSLAWGSDEKLFFGSGTQLSVL.

The V call is TRBV6-5, the J call TRBJ2-1; tentative D call: TRBD1 (6 bases). V was clipped by 4 bases and J by 10 bases, with 8 bases between them. CDR3 size: 11 residues. The V gene's germline CDR1 is MNHEY and CDR2 SVGAGI. CDR3 residues: CASSSRGEQFF. In nucleotides, the CDR3 is TGTGCCAGCAGTTCGAGGGGGGAGCAGTTCTTC.

The J gene is TRBJ2-7, the V gene TRBV4-1, with D maybe TRBD1 (6 bases). This CDR3 comprises 17 residues. With 2 bases removed from V and 0 bases from J, the gap between germline ends came to 17 bases. Germline lookup yields CDR1 MGHRA and CDR2 YSYEKL. CDR3 DNA: TGCGCCAGCAGCCAAAGATCGGGACAAACCCCCTCCTACGAGCAGTACTTC. It yields the protein CASSQRSGQTPSYEQYF.

The V and J genes are TRBV12-3 or TRBV12-4 and TRBJ1-2; weak D call: TRBD1 (5 bases). Trimming cost V 5 bases and J 3 bases, with 10 bases left between them. The CDR3 is 13 amino acids. The CDR3 loop is CASSLTEDYGYTF. DNA of the CDR3: TGTGCCAGCAGTCTGACAGAGGACTATGGCTACACCTTC.

J is TRBJ1-2 and V is TRBV9; 8 positions agree with TRBD1. The germline gives CDR1 SGDLS, CDR2 YYNGEE. The CDR3 has 17 residues. The trim removed 0 bases at V and 6 bases at J, leaving 13 bases unmatched. In DNA form, the CDR3 reads TGTGCCAGCAGCGTAGGGCCCCAGGGACAGGCTTATGATGGCTACACCTTC. Protein product: CASSVGPQGQAYDGYTF.

The chain is built from TRBV4-3 and TRBJ1-2, with D possibly TRBD1 on 6 matching bases. Germline values: CDR1 LGHNA, CDR2 YSLEER. V lost 0 bases and J lost 7, with 15 bases in between. The CDR3 totals 15 residues. The DNA for the CDR3 is TGCGCCAGCAGCCAAGATGGGGCAGGGGCTTTTGGCTACACCTTC. Encoded protein: CASSQDGAGAFGYTF.